This TCR beta chain originates from a study of early T cells in non-severe SARS-CoV-2 infection. Across the study: Sequencing input comprised bulk RNA from unsorted whole blood; chain pairing was not available.

CDR3 length equals 15 residues. The germline V and J ends were trimmed by 5 bases and 3 bases, with 16 bases remaining between them. Germline lookup yields CDR1 SEHNR and CDR2 FQNEAQ (reference sequence). Unique molecular identifiers were affixed to single, distinct cDNA molecules. From the 5' RACE reads, TCRdb called clonotypes with MiXCR, one entry per CDR3 protein. The table shows roughly 100,000 distinct CDR3 sequences, with less than 15% occurring only once. This clonotype came up a few times. Specimen: whole blood. This chain links TRBV7-9 with TRBJ1-1; tentative D call: TRBD1 (5 bases). The sequence derives from an adult who was a healthcare worker with PCR-confirmed SARS-CoV-2 infection or an uninfected control (not recorded which). This chain's CDR3 is CASSPAGAGHTEAFF. As DNA, the CDR3 is TGTGCCAGCAGCCCCGCTGGAGCAGGGCACACTGAAGCTTTCTTT.